This T cell receptor beta chain comes out of a study of blood T cell repertoires in COVID-19. Study at large: The United States, Italy and Spain supplied acute and convalescent COVID-19 samples.

The CDR3 sequence is 13 residues long. Germline V CDR1 and CDR2: KGHDR, SFDVKD. The V end lost 3 bases, the J end lost 9 bases, and 11 bases lay between the germline ends. The method was immunoSEQ multiplex PCR; TCRdb's version includes in-frame clones alone and lacks a portion of them. The data show approximately 110,000 clones, approximately 78% seen once. The TCR sequence derives from an elderly woman with acute or convalescent COVID-19. J is TRBJ2-1 and V is TRBV24-1, with D perhaps TRBD2 (5 bases). The sequenced sample was peripheral blood. The CDR3 region has the DNA TGTGCCACCAGTGATCGAACCCGGGGTGAGCAGTTCTTC. Protein sequence: CATSDRTRGEQFF.